The 14 T cell receptor beta chains in this list originate from one sample, sequenced in a study of response to subunit inactivated influenza vaccine. TCRdb re-called the RT-PCR reads with MiXCR, one entry per CDR3 protein. Of fewer than 550,000 distinct CDR3 sequences listed, roughly 23% are singletons. This specimen consisted of CD4+ T cells sorted from PBMCs, obtained around 5 days after vaccination. The origin of the receptors is a man aged 50 to 59 who received an inactivated influenza vaccine.

This chain connects TRBV25-1 to TRBJ2-3, with unresolved D. Germline V gene data show CDR1 as MGHDK and CDR2 as SYGVNS. The CDR3 length is 15 residues. V lost 3 bases, J lost 5 bases, and 15 bases lay in between. The CDR3 DNA follows: TGTGCCAGCAGTGATTTCTCTCATCGGGTAGATACGCAGTATTTT. As protein: CASSDFSHRVDTQYF.

This chain joins TRBV7-2 and TRBJ2-4; 7 positions agree with TRBD2. The CDR3 is 17 residues long. Looked up from germline, CDR1 is SGHTA and CDR2 is FQGNSA. The junction had 11 bases not matched to a gene; V was cut back by 2 bases and J by 4 bases. The CDR3 is CASSLTGLVGSKNIQYF. The DNA for the CDR3 is TGTGCCAGCAGCTTAACAGGACTAGTTGGTTCTAAAAACATTCAGTACTTC.

The genes are TRBV29-1 and TRBJ1-2, with D perhaps matching TRBD1 (5 bases). CDR3 length equals 11 residues. Germline CDR1 SQVTM, CDR2 ANQGSEA. In DNA form, the CDR3 reads TGCAGATCCAGAACAGGAGCTGGCTACACCTTC. Protein sequence: CRSRTGAGYTF.

The J gene is TRBJ2-2, the V gene TRBV10-3; D perhaps matches TRBD2 (6 bases). V lost 10 bases, J lost 0 bases, and 18 bases lay in between. The CDR3 has 16 residues. Germline CDR1 ENHRY, CDR2 SYGVKD. CDR3 in amino acids: CATGSMEGPNTGELFF. The CDR3, as DNA: TGTGCCACCGGCAGCATGGAGGGCCCGAACACCGGGGAGCTGTTTTTT.

The chain employs TRBV12-3 or TRBV12-4 and TRBJ2-2, with 8 positions matching TRBD2. The CDR3 length is 13 residues. With V trimmed by 5 bases and J by 6 bases, 2 bases remained unmatched. The CDR3 here is CASSNGRAGELFF. In DNA form, the CDR3 reads TGTGCCAGCAGTAACGGGAGGGCCGGGGAGCTGTTTTTT.

This clonotype occurred a few times. V is TRBV20-1 and J is TRBJ2-5, with 7 nucleotides matching TRBD1. V lost 5 bases, J lost 0 bases, and 6 bases stayed unmatched. The CDR3 contains 14 residues. Germline CDR1 is DFQATT and CDR2 is SNEGSKA (reference sequence). Written as DNA, the CDR3 is TGCAGTGCTCTGGACAGGAGTCACCAAGAGACCCAGTACTTC. This sequence encodes CSALDRSHQETQYF.

The rearrangement joins TRBV7-9 to TRBJ2-7; TRBD1 matches 7 bases. This CDR3 has 15 residues. With 5 bases clipped from V and 0 bases from J, the junction kept 7 bases outside the gene matches. Germline V gives CDR1 SEHNR, CDR2 FQNEAQ (reference sequence). The chain's CDR3 is CASSPKGTASYEQYF. The CDR3 DNA is TGTGCCAGCAGCCCGAAAGGGACAGCCTCCTACGAGCAGTACTTC.

The sample holds a few counts of this clonotype. The V gene is TRBV12-3 or TRBV12-4, the J gene TRBJ2-3, with D possibly called TRBD1 or TRBD2 (5 bases each). The CDR3 runs 11 residues. V was clipped by 5 bases and J by 7 bases, with 7 bases between them. The CDR3 DNA follows: TGTGCCAGCAGTGGGGGACATACGCAGTATTTT. Protein product: CASSGGHTQYF.

The chain joins TRBV20-1 to TRBJ2-7; D is undetermined. V lost 0 bases and J 1 base, leaving 10 bases between the germline ends. The CDR3 length is 14 residues. The germline V gene encodes CDR1 DFQATT and CDR2 SNEGSKA (reference sequence). CDR3 bases: TGCAGTGCTAGAGAGGTATATTTTTCCTACGAGCAGTACTTC. Its protein is CSAREVYFSYEQYF.

This clonotype showed up just a few times. The chain recombines TRBV20-1 with TRBJ1-5; D might be TRBD1 (6 bases). This CDR3 has 16 residues. Germline V gene sequence: CDR1 DFQATT, CDR2 SNEGSKA (reference sequence). V shed 3 bases and J shed 1 base, with 16 bases lying between them. The chain's CDR3 is CSARRGGALSNQPQHF. CDR3 nucleotide sequence: TGCAGTGCTAGGCGGGGGGGGGCCTTAAGCAATCAGCCCCAGCATTTT.

This clonotype occurred a few times. The J gene is TRBJ2-5, the V gene TRBV7-2; no clear D. V was clipped by 1 base and J by 5 bases, with 8 bases between them. The CDR3 sequence is 13 residues long. Germline values: CDR1 SGHTA, CDR2 FQGNSA. CDR3 in amino acids: CASSLDVFETQYF. The CDR3 DNA reads as TGTGCCAGCAGCTTAGACGTATTTGAGACCCAGTACTTC.

This clonotype was recorded a few times. The V and J genes are TRBV5-1 and TRBJ2-6; TRBD1 aligns across 11 bases. The CDR3 is 18 amino acids. Looked up from germline, CDR1 is SGHRS and CDR2 is YFSETQ. The ends lost 4 bases at V and 4 bases at J; junction bases unmatched: 10. The CDR3 sequence: CASSVRTGGAEGANVLTF. The CDR3 DNA is TGCGCCAGCAGCGTCAGGACAGGGGGCGCGGAAGGGGCCAACGTCCTGACTTTC.

This clonotype was observed a handful of times. This rearrangement joins TRBV20-1 to TRBJ2-7; TRBD1 matches 7 bases. The length of the CDR3 is 13 residues. V gave up 1 base and J gave up 5 bases; unmatched junction bases: 5. Germline CDR1 is DFQATT and CDR2 is SNEGSKA (reference sequence). For the CDR3, the DNA is TGCAGTGCTAGAGGGGACAGCGGACACGAGCAGTACTTC. The encoded protein is CSARGDSGHEQYF.

The V and J genes are TRBV4-3 and TRBJ2-7; D is perhaps TRBD1 (6 bases). CDR1 is LGHNA and CDR2 is YSLEER in the germline V gene. The length of the CDR3 is 15 residues. Between the trimmed V and J ends, which lost 0 bases and 3 bases, there was a span of 12 bases. The CDR3 DNA follows: TGCGCCAGCAGCCAAGAGATTCAGGGGCTCTACGAGCAGTACTTC. This codes for CASSQEIQGLYEQYF.